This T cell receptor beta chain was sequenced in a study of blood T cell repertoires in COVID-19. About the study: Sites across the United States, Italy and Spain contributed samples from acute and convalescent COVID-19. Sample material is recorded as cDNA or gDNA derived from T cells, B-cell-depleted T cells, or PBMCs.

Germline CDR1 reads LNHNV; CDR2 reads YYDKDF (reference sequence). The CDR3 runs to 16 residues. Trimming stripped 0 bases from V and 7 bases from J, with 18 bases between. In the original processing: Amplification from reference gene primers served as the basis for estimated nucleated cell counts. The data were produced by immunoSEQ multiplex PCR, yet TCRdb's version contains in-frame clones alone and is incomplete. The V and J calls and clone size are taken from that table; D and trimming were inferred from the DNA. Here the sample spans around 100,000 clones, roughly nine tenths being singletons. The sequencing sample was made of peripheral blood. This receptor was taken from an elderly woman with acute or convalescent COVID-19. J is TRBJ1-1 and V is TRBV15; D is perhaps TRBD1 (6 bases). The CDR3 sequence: CATSRDQGLGFNEAFF. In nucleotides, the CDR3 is TGTGCCACCAGCAGAGATCAGGGGCTTGGTTTTAATGAAGCTTTCTTT.